This T cell receptor (beta chain) came from a study of CD8+ T cells in alopecia areata. As for the study in general: Treated patients swallowed 5 to 10 mg of oral tofacitinib twice daily.

This clone was seen a few times. The identical CDR3 is also encoded by other nucleotide sequences in the sample. The CDR3 consists of 14 residues. Germline V gene sequence: CDR1 SQVTM, CDR2 ANQGSEA. Trimming at V came to 3 bases and at J to 3 bases, leaving 1 base not matched to a gene. RNA extraction and reverse transcription yielded cDNA as sequencing template. The table came from immunoSEQ multiplex PCR; TCRdb's copy has only in-frame clones and leaves some out. The sample shows tens of thousands of clones, around 42% of them seen only once. Treatment given: oral pan-JAK inhibitor, 5-10 mg twice daily.

The sequencing here drew on CD8+ T cells sorted from blood, taken at roughly week 38, from a patient treated with tofacitinib. This receptor was taken from a human donor with alopecia areata. The genes are TRBV29-1 and TRBJ2-1, with TRBD1 identical over 11 bases. CDR3 loop: CSVEGTGGYNEQFF. The CDR3 DNA is TGCAGCGTTGAGGGGACAGGGGGCTACAATGAGCAGTTCTTC.